This note documents a single T cell receptor (beta chain) sequence. What it binds is not known. This specimen belongs to a study of T cells in Graves' hyperthyroidism and ophthalmopathy. Study-level results: Blood also showed most of the thyroid clonotypes that were expanded above 0.001. The model forecast ophthalmopathy, anticipating it by a median approximately 6.1 months before onset.

The CDR3 runs 16 residues. V gave up 5 bases and J gave up 5 bases; unmatched junction bases: 10. Germline loops: CDR1 MDHEN, CDR2 SYDVKM. Patients were excluded for uncontrolled infection, other autoimmune disease, pregnancy or lactation. RNA transcripts provided the source from which TCR beta CDR3 regions were amplified. TCR CDR3 regions were first amplified by RT-PCR with HTBI primers. TCRdb independently ran MiXCR on the multiplex PCR reads; one entry per CDR3 protein. The sample lists about 610,000 distinct CDR3 sequences, roughly 14% occurring once. The receptor's source is a woman in her thirties or forties with Graves' ophthalmopathy. This chain connects TRBV28 to TRBJ1-1, with TRBD1 identical over 11 bases. Sequencing was carried out using blood. The CDR3 is CASSDGQGAWDTEAFF. CDR3 sequence (DNA): TGTGCCAGCAGTGACGGACAGGGGGCGTGGGATACTGAAGCTTTCTTT.